The 32 T cell receptor beta chains in this list originate from one sample, sequenced in a study of T cell clones after liver transplantation. Data came from immunoSEQ multiplex PCR; TCRdb stores just in-frame clones and leaves some out. The table has fewer than 20,000 clones, 80% to 90% seen once. Specimen: CD8+ T cells from blood, collected around 42 months after liver transplant. All receptors come from a human patient who received a liver transplant. The graft donor may have contributed some T cells.

This chain connects TRBV29-1 to TRBJ1-2; tentatively, D is TRBD1 (5 bases). This CDR3 is 11 amino acids long. The V gene's germline CDR1 is SQVTM and CDR2 ANQGSEA. Trimming stripped 7 bases from V and 4 bases from J, with 10 bases between. DNA of the CDR3: TGCAGCGCTTCAGGGAGCTATGGCTACACCTTC. This encodes CSASGSYGYTF.

The chain couples TRBV2 to TRBJ2-2, with 10 bases identical to TRBD1. V shed 1 base and J 6 bases; nucleotides not matched to a gene: 8. In germline, CDR1 is SNHLY, CDR2 FYNNEI. CDR3 length: 17 residues. The chain's CDR3 is CASSEDGDRGSAGELFF. CDR3 coding DNA: TGTGCCAGCAGTGAAGATGGGGACAGGGGTTCTGCCGGGGAGCTGTTTTTT. The variable domain in full, completed from reference TRBV2 and TRBJ2-2, reads EPEVTQTPSHQVTQMGQEVILRCVPISNHLYFYWYRQILGQKVEFLVSFYNNEISEKSEIFDDQFSVERPDGSNFTLKIRSTKLEDSAMYFCASSEDGDRGSAGELFFGEGSRLTVL.

This chain joins TRBV6-5 and TRBJ2-5, with TRBD2 matching over 8 bases. This CDR3 comprises 15 residues. Germline assignment: CDR1 MNHEY and CDR2 SVGAGI. Germline trimming cut 2 bases from V and 1 base from J; bases unmatched to any gene: 3. CDR3 in DNA: TGTGCCAGCAGTTACGAGGGACTAGGCCAAGAGACCCAGTACTTC. Translating it yields CASSYEGLGQETQYF.

The CDR3: CASTLPGYGRTDTQYF. CDR3 bases: TGTGCCAGCACCCTCCCCGGGTATGGTCGTACAGATACGCAGTATTTT. This chain joins TRBV28 and TRBJ2-3; D not certain. Looked up from germline, CDR1 is MDHEN and CDR2 is SYDVKM. V dropped 7 bases and J dropped 3 bases, with 20 bases sitting between them. The CDR3 totals 16 residues.

Only one count was recorded for this clone. The chain recombines TRBV18 with TRBJ2-3; a weak D match, TRBD2 (6 bases). This CDR3 is built from 15 residues. Germline V gene lookup returns CDR1 KGHSH and CDR2 LQKENI. Trimming cost V 2 bases and J 2 bases, with 11 bases left between them. CDR3 nucleotides: TGTGCCAGCTCACCAGGGACTCGGCTCACAGATACGCAGTATTTT. Amino acid sequence: CASSPGTRLTDTQYF.

The rearrangement joins TRBV28 to TRBJ2-7; D remains ambiguous. V gave up 2 bases and J gave up 0 bases, with 11 bases separating them. The germline gives CDR1 MDHEN, CDR2 SYDVKM. This CDR3 comprises 15 residues. The CDR3: CASSLRGTLSYEQYF. The CDR3 nucleotides read TGTGCCAGCAGTTTAAGAGGCACCCTCTCCTACGAGCAGTACTTC. The entire variable domain, with the rest obtained from reference TRBV28 and TRBJ2-7, is as follows: DVKVTQSSRYLVKRTGEKVFLECVQDMDHENMFWYRQDPGLGLRLIYFSYDVKMKEKGDIPEGYSVSREKKERFSLILESASTNQTSMYLCASSLRGTLSYEQYFGPGTRLTVT.

The chain recombines TRBV7-9 with TRBJ2-7; tentative D call: TRBD1 (6 bases). The V end was cut by 2 bases, the J end by 2 bases, with 16 bases between. The CDR3 extends over 16 amino acids. Germline V gene sequence: CDR1 SEHNR, CDR2 FQNEAQ (reference sequence). CDR3 region: CASSLPQGLRAYEQYF. In DNA form, the CDR3 reads TGTGCCAGCAGCTTACCTCAGGGGCTGCGGGCCTACGAGCAGTACTTC.

This rearrangement joins TRBV27 to TRBJ2-3; 7 bases line up with TRBD2. V was pared by 2 bases and J by 0 bases, with 5 bases of the junction left unmatched. This CDR3 is built from 16 residues. The V gene's germline CDR1 is MNHEY and CDR2 SMNVEV (reference sequence). In DNA, the CDR3 is TGTGCCAGCAGTTTAAGTCCTAGCGGAAGCACAGATACGCAGTATTTT. Translating it yields CASSLSPSGSTDTQYF.

The chain joins TRBV4-3 to TRBJ2-3; 14 bases align to TRBD2. Germline V CDR1 and CDR2: LGHNA, YSLEER. The CDR3 has 16 residues. Trimming took 3 bases from V and 6 from J; bases not matched to a gene: 5. CDR3 nucleotides: TGCGCCAGCAGCCAGGGGACTAGCGGGAGATCGGATACGCAGTATTTT. Translated: CASSQGTSGRSDTQYF.

The chain joins TRBV7-9 to TRBJ2-3, with D tentatively TRBD1 or TRBD2 (5 bases each). Germline values: CDR1 SEHNR, CDR2 FQNEAQ (reference sequence). Between the trimmed V and J ends, which lost 1 base and 4 bases, there was a span of 12 bases. The CDR3 sequence is 15 residues long. The CDR3 nucleotides read TGTGCCAGCAGCTTAGGAGGGGAAGGACCAGATACGCAGTATTTT. Translated: CASSLGGEGPDTQYF.

The V call is TRBV11-2, the J call TRBJ2-1; D unclear. CDR1 is SGHAT and CDR2 is FQNNGV in the germline V gene. There are 12 residues in the CDR3. V shed 4 bases and J shed 12 bases, with 13 bases lying between them. The CDR3 nucleotides are TGTGCCAGCAGCTCCCTGGACGTAAGGCAGTTCTTC. It translates to CASSSLDVRQFF.

The V gene is TRBV9, the J gene TRBJ2-1, with TRBD2 matching 13 bases. The germline CDR1 and CDR2 sequences are SGDLS and YYNGEE. The CDR3 covers 14 residues. The junction had 7 bases not matched to a gene; V was cut back by 6 bases and J by 10 bases. In nucleotides, the CDR3 is TGTGCCAGCAACCAGGGACTAGCGGGACCCGAGCAGTTCTTC. Translation: CASNQGLAGPEQFF.

The rearrangement links TRBV6-5 to TRBJ1-1, with 7 bases lining up with TRBD1. The germline V gene encodes CDR1 MNHEY and CDR2 SVGAGI. This CDR3 comprises 14 residues. J lost 6 bases, V lost 4 bases, and 8 bases had no gene match. DNA of the CDR3: TGTGCCAGCAGTTGGGACAGCGAACACTCTGAAGCTTTCTTT. Translating gives CASSWDSEHSEAFF.

This sequence joins TRBV7-6 and TRBJ2-7; 11 bases are a match to TRBD1. The CDR3 sequence is 14 residues long. Germline assignment: CDR1 SGHVS and CDR2 FNYEAQ. The J segment lost 3 bases and the V segment lost 4 bases, leaving 2 bases of the junction unmatched. This CDR3 reads CASSSDRGHYEQYF. For the CDR3, the DNA is TGTGCCAGCAGCTCGGACAGGGGGCACTACGAGCAGTACTTC. Based on the CDR3 plus reference TRBV7-6 and TRBJ2-7, the full variable domain is GAGVSQSPRYKVTKRGQDVALRCDPISGHVSLYWYRQALGQGPEFLTYFNYEAQQDKSGLPNDRFSAERPEGSISTLTIQRTEQRDSAMYRCASSSDRGHYEQYFGPGTRLTVT.

V gene TRBV7-3 combines with J gene TRBJ2-1, with D unresolved. The CDR3 totals 13 residues. The V end lost 5 bases, the J end lost 5 bases, and 10 bases lay between the germline ends. CDR1 is SGHTA and CDR2 is FQGTGA in the germline V gene. The CDR3 reads CASSLDGNNEQFF. CDR3 bases: TGTGCCAGCAGCCTGGACGGAAACAATGAGCAGTTCTTC.

This clone has just a few counts. The chain couples TRBV28 to TRBJ1-4, with 7 positions matching TRBD1. V was pared by 5 bases and J by 8 bases, with 8 bases of the junction left unmatched. This CDR3 spans 14 amino acids. The V gene's germline CDR1 is MDHEN and CDR2 SYDVKM. The CDR3 loop is CASSPLIQGEKLFF. The CDR3 coding sequence is TGTGCCAGCAGTCCACTTATACAGGGGGAAAAACTGTTTTTT.

This chain connects TRBV27 to TRBJ1-5; 10 nucleotides match TRBD1. This CDR3 has 14 amino acids. Germline trimming cut 5 bases from V and 7 bases from J; bases unmatched to any gene: 5. Germline V lookup: CDR1 MNHEY, CDR2 SMNVEV (reference sequence). The CDR3 protein is CASSPGTGEQPQHF. Written as DNA, the CDR3 is TGTGCCAGCAGTCCTGGGACAGGGGAACAGCCCCAGCATTTT.

The chain recombines TRBV7-9 with TRBJ1-2; D uncertain. Trimming stripped 3 bases from V and 3 bases from J, with 8 bases between. This CDR3 has 13 amino acids. Germline CDR1 reads SEHNR; CDR2 reads FQNEAQ (reference sequence). The CDR3 sequence: CASSFYGDYGYTF. CDR3 bases: TGTGCCAGCAGCTTTTACGGGGACTATGGCTACACCTTC.

This chain joins TRBV19 and TRBJ2-7, with D possibly called TRBD1 or TRBD2 (5 bases each). The CDR3 length is 14 residues. V dropped 3 bases and J dropped 2 bases, with 11 bases sitting between them. CDR1 and CDR2 (germline): LNHDA, SQIVND (reference sequence). CDR3 in DNA: TGTGCCAGTAGTATCACGGGACCCACCTACGAGCAGTACTTC. Translation: CASSITGPTYEQYF.

The rearrangement uses TRBV7-9 and TRBJ1-1; D call uncertain. Germline V gene lookup returns CDR1 SEHNR and CDR2 FQNEAQ (reference sequence). V lost 5 bases to trimming and J lost 7 bases, with 11 bases between them. The CDR3 is 12 residues long. The CDR3 DNA follows: TGTGCCAGCAGCGACTTCGGGGTTGAAGCTTTCTTT. Its translation is CASSDFGVEAFF.

The V gene is TRBV5-1, the J gene TRBJ2-7; TRBD1 matches at 8 bases. The CDR3 covers 13 residues. With V trimmed by 4 bases and J by 4 bases, 4 bases remained unmatched. Germline CDR1 and CDR2: SGHRS and YFSETQ. As DNA, the CDR3 is TGCGCCAGCAGCGTGGACAGGGTTTACGAGCAGTACTTC. This gives the protein CASSVDRVYEQYF.

This chain uses TRBV6-5 with TRBJ2-7; D gene uncertain. Germline CDR1 and CDR2: MNHEY and SVGAGI. V dropped 4 bases and J dropped 2 bases, with 6 bases sitting between them. The CDR3 loop spans 12 amino acids. CDR3 residues: CASSSGTYEQYF. The CDR3 bases are TGTGCCAGCAGTTCAGGAACCTACGAGCAGTACTTC.

This chain uses TRBV5-1 with TRBJ2-7; D is unclear. This CDR3 spans 14 amino acids. The germline gives CDR1 SGHRS, CDR2 YFSETQ. V shed 2 bases and J shed 0 bases, with 9 bases lying between them. CDR3 DNA: TGCGCCAGCAGCTTCGGGTCTTACTCCTACGAGCAGTACTTC. Translating gives CASSFGSYSYEQYF.

The genes are TRBV11-2 and TRBJ1-1; possible D gene TRBD1, 5 bases. V was clipped by 5 bases and J by 5 bases, with 18 bases between them. The CDR3 extends over 15 amino acids. CDR1 is SGHAT, CDR2 FQNNGV, per germline. In nucleotides, the CDR3 is TGTGCCAGCAGCACCCATACCGAGGGGAGGACTGAAGCTTTCTTT. It is translated as CASSTHTEGRTEAFF.

This clone was detected once. J is TRBJ2-7 and V is TRBV28; D gene ambiguous. Germline V lookup: CDR1 MDHEN, CDR2 SYDVKM. This CDR3 is built from 14 residues. With 2 bases removed from V and 4 bases from J, the gap between germline ends came to 12 bases. CDR3 nucleotide sequence: TGTGCCAGCAGTTTACAGCCCCTCCATTACGAGCAGTACTTC. It specifies CASSLQPLHYEQYF. The entire variable domain, with the rest obtained from reference TRBV28 and TRBJ2-7, is as follows: DVKVTQSSRYLVKRTGEKVFLECVQDMDHENMFWYRQDPGLGLRLIYFSYDVKMKEKGDIPEGYSVSREKKERFSLILESASTNQTSMYLCASSLQPLHYEQYFGPGTRLTVT.

The rearrangement joins TRBV4-1 to TRBJ2-7, with 7 bases lining up with TRBD2. The CDR3 totals 17 residues. Unmatched junction bases numbered 11, after V lost 1 base and J lost 2 bases. Per germline, CDR1 MGHRA and CDR2 YSYEKL. DNA of the CDR3: TGCGCCAGCAGCCAAGGGGTCGGCCTAGCGGTCCCCTACGAGCAGTACTTC. Amino acids: CASSQGVGLAVPYEQYF.

V gene TRBV4-3 combines with J gene TRBJ2-7, with 9 bases that match TRBD2. This CDR3 has 15 amino acids. Germline CDR1 LGHNA, CDR2 YSLEER. The trim removed 4 bases at V and 2 bases at J, leaving 6 bases unmatched. Here the CDR3 DNA reads TGCGCCAGCAGCCTAGATCGACTAGCGGCCTACGAGCAGTACTTC. Translating it yields CASSLDRLAAYEQYF.

This chain uses TRBV2 with TRBJ2-5; 8 nucleotides match TRBD1. Unmatched junction bases numbered 0, after V lost 6 bases and J lost 3 bases. CDR3 size: 12 residues. The germline gives CDR1 SNHLY, CDR2 FYNNEI. The CDR3 loop is CASRDREETQYF. CDR3 DNA: TGTGCCAGCAGGGACAGGGAAGAGACCCAGTACTTC.

The rearrangement joins TRBV29-1 to TRBJ2-7; 8 nucleotides agree with TRBD1. Looked up from germline, CDR1 is SQVTM and CDR2 is ANQGSEA. The CDR3 is made up of 16 amino acids. J was trimmed by 5 bases and V by 1 base; bases with no gene match: 13. CDR3 in amino acids: CSVEGSSTGEAHEQYF. The CDR3 DNA reads TGCAGCGTTGAAGGTAGTTCGACAGGGGAAGCCCACGAGCAGTACTTC.

The V call is TRBV19, the J call TRBJ2-7; D is unclear. V was shortened by 6 bases and J by 2 bases, with 8 bases between the two germline ends. This CDR3 contains 12 residues. Germline CDR1 and CDR2: LNHDA and SQIVND (reference sequence). The CDR3, as DNA: TGTGCCAGTAGCGGCAGCCCCTACGAGCAGTACTTC. As protein: CASSGSPYEQYF.

The genes are TRBV19 and TRBJ1-1, with 8 nucleotides matching TRBD1. The CDR3 contains 15 residues. The J segment lost 0 bases and the V segment lost 3 bases, leaving 3 bases of the junction unmatched. The V gene's germline CDR1 is LNHDA and CDR2 SQIVND (reference sequence). CDR3 residues: CASSIGTGLNTEAFF. CDR3 in DNA: TGTGCCAGTAGTATTGGGACAGGTTTGAACACTGAAGCTTTCTTT.

The J gene is TRBJ2-6, the V gene TRBV6-5; D is unclear. Germline V lookup: CDR1 MNHEY, CDR2 SVGAGI. Trimming stripped 6 bases from V and 12 bases from J, with 18 bases between. CDR3 length: 14 amino acids. CDR3 bases: TGTGCCAGCAGCATAGGGCTAGGAGAGGCCGTCCTGACTTTC. Its translation is CASSIGLGEAVLTF.